These T cell receptor beta chains were read from a single sample in a study of blood T cell repertoires in COVID-19. Clones were read by immunoSEQ multiplex PCR, and TCRdb kept only the in-frame ones, dropping some. This sample has 120,000 to 150,000 clones, with under 85% found just once. The sample consisted of peripheral blood. These TCRs come from a woman aged 80 or over in a cohort sampled during active or convalescent COVID-19. The CDR3 runs from the conserved cysteine through the conserved F or W. Fields, in order: clone size, J gene, D gene, V gene, CDR3 DNA, CDR3 protein. D genes are given only for firm matches. Rows may omit the clone size; those that give it use once, few, many or a size class.

clone size: .; J gene: TRBJ1-1; D gene: .; V gene: TRBV3-1/TRBV3-2; CDR3 DNA: TGTGCCAGCAGCCAAGGTTTCGCTGAAGCTTTCTTT; CDR3 protein: CASSQGFAEAFF
clone size: .; J gene: TRBJ1-6; D gene: .; V gene: TRBV6-6; CDR3 DNA: TGTGCCAGCAGGACAGGTTCGGGAGGCTATAATTCACCCCTCCACTTT; CDR3 protein: CASRTGSGGYNSPLHF
clone size: .; J gene: TRBJ1-2; D gene: .; V gene: TRBV4-1; CDR3 DNA: TGCGCCAGCAGCCAAGATCGGGGGGGAATGTATGGCTACACCTTC; CDR3 protein: CASSQDRGGMYGYTF
clone size: .; J gene: TRBJ2-2; D gene: .; V gene: TRBV11-1; CDR3 DNA: TGTGCCAGCATGCGGGCAGGGGCTTATGCCGGGGAGCTGTTTTTT; CDR3 protein: CASMRAGAYAGELFF
clone size: .; J gene: TRBJ2-1; D gene: .; V gene: TRBV7-2; CDR3 DNA: TGTGCCAGCAGCTTACTGGGGGGACTCTACAATGAGCAGTTCTTC; CDR3 protein: CASSLLGGLYNEQFF
clone size: few; J gene: TRBJ2-2; D gene: TRBD1; V gene: TRBV4-1; CDR3 DNA: TGCGCCAGCAGCCCCCTCGGCAGGGGGATGAAGGCCGGGGAGCTGTTTTTT; CDR3 protein: CASSPLGRGMKAGELFF
clone size: .; J gene: TRBJ2-3; D gene: .; V gene: TRBV19; CDR3 DNA: TGTGCCAGTAGCCGGAGGGGGGGAAGTTTTGATACGCAGTATTTT; CDR3 protein: CASSRRGGSFDTQYF
clone size: few; J gene: TRBJ1-5; D gene: .; V gene: TRBV5-6; CDR3 DNA: TGTGCCAGCAGCGGGCGTTATAGCAATCAGCCCCAGCATTTT; CDR3 protein: CASSGRYSNQPQHF
clone size: .; J gene: TRBJ2-2; D gene: .; V gene: TRBV7-8; CDR3 DNA: TGTGCCAGCAGCTTGGTTGACACCTTCACCGGGGAGCTGTTTTTT; CDR3 protein: CASSLVDTFTGELFF
clone size: .; J gene: TRBJ1-1; D gene: .; V gene: TRBV19; CDR3 DNA: TGTGCCAGTAGTATAGGGAATCCCGGGAGGACTGAAGCTTTCTTT; CDR3 protein: CASSIGNPGRTEAFF
clone size: once; J gene: TRBJ1-2; D gene: .; V gene: TRBV2; CDR3 DNA: TGTGCCAGCAGTGATCAGTTGGGCGGGAACTATGGCTACACCTTC; CDR3 protein: CASSDQLGGNYGYTF
clone size: few; J gene: TRBJ2-5; D gene: TRBD2; V gene: TRBV5-4; CDR3 DNA: TGTGCCAGCAGCCATAGCGGGGGGGCCTTTGTAGAGACCCAGTACTTC; CDR3 protein: CASSHSGGAFVETQYF
clone size: .; J gene: TRBJ2-3; D gene: TRBD2; V gene: TRBV2; CDR3 DNA: TGTGCCAGCAGCCCCCTCGCGGGGGGTACAGATACGCAGTATTTT; CDR3 protein: CASSPLAGGTDTQYF
clone size: .; J gene: TRBJ1-6; D gene: .; V gene: TRBV27; CDR3 DNA: TGTGCCAGCAGTTCCGCCACCCTAAATTCACCCCTCCACTTT; CDR3 protein: CASSSATLNSPLHF
clone size: .; J gene: TRBJ1-1; D gene: TRBD1; V gene: TRBV27; CDR3 DNA: TGTGCCAGCGGACCGGGACAGGTATTTCCCCTGCCGAACACTGAAGCTTTCTTT; CDR3 protein: CASGPGQVFPLPNTEAFF
clone size: .; J gene: TRBJ1-6; D gene: TRBD1; V gene: TRBV6-5; CDR3 DNA: TGTGCCAGCAGTTACTCGAGGACAGGGACCAATTCACCCCTCCACTTT; CDR3 protein: CASSYSRTGTNSPLHF
clone size: .; J gene: TRBJ1-3; D gene: .; V gene: TRBV18; CDR3 DNA: TGTGCCAGCTCACCGGGGGAGGCCTCTGGAAACACCATATATTTT; CDR3 protein: CASSPGEASGNTIYF